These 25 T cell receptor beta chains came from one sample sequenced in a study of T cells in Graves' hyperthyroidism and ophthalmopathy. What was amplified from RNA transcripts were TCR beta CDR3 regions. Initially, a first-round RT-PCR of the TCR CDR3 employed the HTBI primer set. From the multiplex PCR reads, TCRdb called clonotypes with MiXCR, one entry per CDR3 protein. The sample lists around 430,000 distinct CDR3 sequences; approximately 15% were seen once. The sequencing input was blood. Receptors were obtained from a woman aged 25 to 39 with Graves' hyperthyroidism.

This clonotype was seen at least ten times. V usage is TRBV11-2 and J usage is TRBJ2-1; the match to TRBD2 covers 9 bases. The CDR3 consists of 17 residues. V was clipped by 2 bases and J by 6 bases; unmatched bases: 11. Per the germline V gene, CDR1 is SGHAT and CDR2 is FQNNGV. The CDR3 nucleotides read TGTGCCAGCAGCTTAAGGTTCGCGGGAGGGCCCGGCAATGAGCAGTTCTTC. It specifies CASSLRFAGGPGNEQFF.

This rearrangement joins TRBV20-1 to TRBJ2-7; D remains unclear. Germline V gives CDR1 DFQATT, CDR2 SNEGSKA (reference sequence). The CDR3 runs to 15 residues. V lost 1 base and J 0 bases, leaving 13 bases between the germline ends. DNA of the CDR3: TGCAGTGCTAGAGGAGTATATTCGAGCTCCTACGAGCAGTACTTC. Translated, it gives CSARGVYSSSYEQYF.

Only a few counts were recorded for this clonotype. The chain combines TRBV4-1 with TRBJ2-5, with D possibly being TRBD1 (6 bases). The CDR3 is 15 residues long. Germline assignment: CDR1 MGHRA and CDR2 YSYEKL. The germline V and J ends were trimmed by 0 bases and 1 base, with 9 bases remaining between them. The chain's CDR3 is CASSQDPGAQETQYF. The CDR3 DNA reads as TGCGCCAGCAGCCAAGATCCAGGGGCCCAAGAGACCCAGTACTTC.

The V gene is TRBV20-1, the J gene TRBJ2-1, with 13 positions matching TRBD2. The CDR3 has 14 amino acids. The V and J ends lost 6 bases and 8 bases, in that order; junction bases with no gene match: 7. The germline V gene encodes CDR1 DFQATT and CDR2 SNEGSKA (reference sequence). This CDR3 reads CSAVLAGGTYEQFF. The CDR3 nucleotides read TGCAGTGCAGTACTAGCGGGAGGGACGTATGAGCAGTTCTTC.

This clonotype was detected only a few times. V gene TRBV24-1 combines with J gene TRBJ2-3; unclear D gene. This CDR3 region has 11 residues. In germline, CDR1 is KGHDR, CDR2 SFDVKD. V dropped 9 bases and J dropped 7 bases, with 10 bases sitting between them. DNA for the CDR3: TGTGCCACCGGAACTATTCATACGCAGTATTTT. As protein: CATGTIHTQYF.

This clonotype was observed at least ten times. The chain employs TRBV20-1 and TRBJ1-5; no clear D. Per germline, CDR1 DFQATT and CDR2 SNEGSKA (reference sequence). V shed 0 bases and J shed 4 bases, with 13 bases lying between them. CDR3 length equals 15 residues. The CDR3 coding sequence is TGCAGTGCTAGAGAGAACCCTACCCTTAATCAGCCCCAGCATTTT. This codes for CSARENPTLNQPQHF.

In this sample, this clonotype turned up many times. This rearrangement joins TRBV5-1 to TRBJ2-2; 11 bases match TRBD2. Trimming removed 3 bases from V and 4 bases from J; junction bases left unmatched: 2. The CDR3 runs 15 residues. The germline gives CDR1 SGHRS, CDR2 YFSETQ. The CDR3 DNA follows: TGCGCCAGCAGCTCTGGGACTAGCGGCACCGGGGAGCTGTTTTTT. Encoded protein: CASSSGTSGTGELFF.

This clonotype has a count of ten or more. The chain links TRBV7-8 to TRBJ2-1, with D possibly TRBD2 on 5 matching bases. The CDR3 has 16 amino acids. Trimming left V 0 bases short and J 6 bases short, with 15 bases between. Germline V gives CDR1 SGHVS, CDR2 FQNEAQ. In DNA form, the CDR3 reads TGTGCCAGCAGCTTAGCGACTACAATATATGGCAATGAGCAGTTCTTC. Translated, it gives CASSLATTIYGNEQFF. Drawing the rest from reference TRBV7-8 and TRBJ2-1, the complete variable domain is GAGVSQSPRYKVAKRGQDVALRCDPISGHVSLFWYQQALGQGPEFLTYFQNEAQLDKSGLPSDRFFAERPEGSVSTLKIQRTQQEDSAVYLCASSLATTIYGNEQFFGPGTRLTVL.

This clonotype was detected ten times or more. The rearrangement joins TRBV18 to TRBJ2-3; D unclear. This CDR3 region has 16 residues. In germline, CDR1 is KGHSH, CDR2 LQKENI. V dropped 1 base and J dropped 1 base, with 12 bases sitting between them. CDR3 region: CASSPLVPSGTDTQYF. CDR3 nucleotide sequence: TGTGCCAGCTCACCACTGGTTCCCAGCGGCACAGATACGCAGTATTTT.

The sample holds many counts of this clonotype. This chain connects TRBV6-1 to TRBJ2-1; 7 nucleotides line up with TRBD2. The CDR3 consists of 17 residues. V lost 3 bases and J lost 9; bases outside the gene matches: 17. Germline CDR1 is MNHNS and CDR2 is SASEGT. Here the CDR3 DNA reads TGTGCCAGCAGTGATCTTACTCCCCGGGGGGTAGTAGGTGAGCAGTTCTTC. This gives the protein CASSDLTPRGVVGEQFF.

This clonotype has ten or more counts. The CDR3 DNA reads as TGTGCCAGCGCAGGGTTCTATGGCTACACCTTC. Translated, it gives CASAGFYGYTF. This chain uses TRBV28 with TRBJ1-2, with D possibly being TRBD1 (5 bases). This CDR3 spans 11 amino acids. Germline CDR1 MDHEN, CDR2 SYDVKM. Between the trimmed V and J ends, which lost 8 bases and 4 bases, there was a span of 8 bases.

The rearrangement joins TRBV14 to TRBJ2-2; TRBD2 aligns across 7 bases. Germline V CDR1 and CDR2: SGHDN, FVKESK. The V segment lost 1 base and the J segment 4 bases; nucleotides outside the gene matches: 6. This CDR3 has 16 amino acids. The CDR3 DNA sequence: TGTGCCAGCAGCCAAGTTGCGGGAGCGATCACCGGGGAGCTGTTTTTT. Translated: CASSQVAGAITGELFF.

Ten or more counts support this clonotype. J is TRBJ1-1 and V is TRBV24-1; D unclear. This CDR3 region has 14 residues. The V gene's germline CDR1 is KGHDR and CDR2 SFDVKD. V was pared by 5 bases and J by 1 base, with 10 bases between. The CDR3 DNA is TGTGCCACCAGTGCCGGTTGGGGGAACACTGAAGCTTTCTTT. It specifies CATSAGWGNTEAFF.

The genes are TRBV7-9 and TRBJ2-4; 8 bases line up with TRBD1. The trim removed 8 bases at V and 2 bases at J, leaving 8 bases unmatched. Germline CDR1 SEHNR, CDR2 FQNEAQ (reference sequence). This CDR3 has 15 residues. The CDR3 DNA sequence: TGTGCCAGCTCTAAAGGACAGGGACCCAAAAACATTCAGTACTTC. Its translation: CASSKGQGPKNIQYF. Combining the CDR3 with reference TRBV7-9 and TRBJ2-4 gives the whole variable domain DTGVSQNPRHKITKRGQNVTFRCDPISEHNRLYWYRQTLGQGPEFLTYFQNEAQLEKSRLLSDRFSAERPKGSFSTLEIQRTEQGDSAMYLCASSKGQGPKNIQYFGAGTRLSVL.

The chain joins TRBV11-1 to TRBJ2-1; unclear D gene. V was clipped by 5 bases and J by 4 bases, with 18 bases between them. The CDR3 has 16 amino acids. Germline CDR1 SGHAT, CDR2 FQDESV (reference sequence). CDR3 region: CASSPYLGYLYNEQFF. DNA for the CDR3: TGTGCCAGCAGCCCCTATTTAGGGTACCTTTACAATGAGCAGTTCTTC.

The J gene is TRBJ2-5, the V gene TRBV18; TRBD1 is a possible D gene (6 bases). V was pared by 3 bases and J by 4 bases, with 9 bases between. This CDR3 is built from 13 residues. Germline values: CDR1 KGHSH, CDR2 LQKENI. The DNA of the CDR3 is TGTGCCAGCTCACCCACAGGGCCAGAGACCCAGTACTTC. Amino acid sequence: CASSPTGPETQYF.

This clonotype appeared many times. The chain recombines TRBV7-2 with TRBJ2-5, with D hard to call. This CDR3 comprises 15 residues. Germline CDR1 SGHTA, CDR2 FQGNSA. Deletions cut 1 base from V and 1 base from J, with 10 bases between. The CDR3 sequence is CASSLVEQSQETQYF. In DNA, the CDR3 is TGTGCCAGCAGCTTAGTGGAGCAGTCCCAAGAGACCCAGTACTTC.

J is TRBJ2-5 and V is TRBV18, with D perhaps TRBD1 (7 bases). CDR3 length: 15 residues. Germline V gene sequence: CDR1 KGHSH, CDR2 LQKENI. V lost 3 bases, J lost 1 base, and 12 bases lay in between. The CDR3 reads CASSPRQGGQETQYF. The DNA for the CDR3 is TGTGCCAGCTCACCTCGACAGGGAGGCCAAGAGACCCAGTACTTC.

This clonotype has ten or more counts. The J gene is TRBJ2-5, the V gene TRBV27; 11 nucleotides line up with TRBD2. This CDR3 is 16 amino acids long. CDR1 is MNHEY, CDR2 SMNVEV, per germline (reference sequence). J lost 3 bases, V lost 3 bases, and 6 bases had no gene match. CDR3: CASSLGLAVKEETQYF. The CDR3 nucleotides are TGTGCCAGCAGTTTGGGACTAGCGGTCAAAGAAGAGACCCAGTACTTC.

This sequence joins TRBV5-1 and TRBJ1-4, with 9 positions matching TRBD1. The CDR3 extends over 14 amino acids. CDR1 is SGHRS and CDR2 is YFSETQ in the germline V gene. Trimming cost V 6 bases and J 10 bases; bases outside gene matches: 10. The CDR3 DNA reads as TGCGCCAGCACCTCGGCGGACAGGGGTGGAAAACTGTTTTTT. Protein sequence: CASTSADRGGKLFF.

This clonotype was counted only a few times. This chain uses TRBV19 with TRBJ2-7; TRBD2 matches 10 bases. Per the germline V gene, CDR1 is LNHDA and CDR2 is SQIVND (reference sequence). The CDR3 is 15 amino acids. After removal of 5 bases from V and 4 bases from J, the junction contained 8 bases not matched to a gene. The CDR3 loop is CASSPWTSGNYEQYF. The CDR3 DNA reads TGTGCCAGTAGTCCCTGGACTAGCGGAAATTACGAGCAGTACTTC. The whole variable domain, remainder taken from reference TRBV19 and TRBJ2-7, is DGGITQSPKYLFRKEGQNVTLSCEQNLNHDAMYWYRQDPGQGLRLIYYSQIVNDFQKGDIAEGYSVSREKKESFPLTVTSAQKNPTAFYLCASSPWTSGNYEQYFGPGTRLTVT.

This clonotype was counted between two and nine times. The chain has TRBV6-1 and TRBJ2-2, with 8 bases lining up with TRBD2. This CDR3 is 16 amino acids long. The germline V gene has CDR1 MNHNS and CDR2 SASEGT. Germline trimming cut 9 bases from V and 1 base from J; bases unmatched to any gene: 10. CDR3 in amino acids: CASRPRAGGNTGELFF. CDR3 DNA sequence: TGTGCCAGTCGGCCCCGGGCGGGAGGGAACACCGGGGAGCTGTTTTTT.

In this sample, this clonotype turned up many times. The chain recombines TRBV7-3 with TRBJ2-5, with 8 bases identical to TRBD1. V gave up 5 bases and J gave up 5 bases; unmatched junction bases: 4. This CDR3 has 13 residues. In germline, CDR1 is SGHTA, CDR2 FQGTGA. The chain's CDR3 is CASSIWTGETQYF. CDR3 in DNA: TGTGCCAGCAGCATTTGGACAGGGGAGACCCAGTACTTC.

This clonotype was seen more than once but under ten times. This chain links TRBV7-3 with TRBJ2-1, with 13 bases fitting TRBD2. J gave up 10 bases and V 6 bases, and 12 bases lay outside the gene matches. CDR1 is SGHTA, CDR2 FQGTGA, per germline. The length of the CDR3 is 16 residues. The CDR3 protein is CASRQSGLAGVGEQFF. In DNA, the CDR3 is TGTGCCAGCAGACAGTCCGGACTAGCGGGAGTAGGGGAGCAGTTCTTC. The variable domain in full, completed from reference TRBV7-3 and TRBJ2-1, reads GAGVSQTPSNKVTEKGKYVELRCDPISGHTALYWYRQSLGQGPEFLIYFQGTGAADDSGLPNDRFFAVRPEGSVSTLKIQRTERGDSAVYLCASRQSGLAGVGEQFFGPGTRLTVL.

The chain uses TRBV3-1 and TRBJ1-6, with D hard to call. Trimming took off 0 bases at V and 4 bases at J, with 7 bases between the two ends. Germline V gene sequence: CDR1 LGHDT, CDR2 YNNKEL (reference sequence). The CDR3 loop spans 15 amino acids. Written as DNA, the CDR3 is TGTGCCAGCAGCCAAGAATCCCTTTATAATTCACCCCTCCACTTT. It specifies CASSQESLYNSPLHF.